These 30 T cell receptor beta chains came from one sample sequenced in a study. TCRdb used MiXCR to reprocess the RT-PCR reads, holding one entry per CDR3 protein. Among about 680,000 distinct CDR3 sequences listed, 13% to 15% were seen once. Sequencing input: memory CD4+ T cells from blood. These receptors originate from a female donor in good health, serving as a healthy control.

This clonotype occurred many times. The CDR3 here is CASSQVMAASNTGELFF. The CDR3 DNA is TGTGCCAGCAGCCAAGTGATGGCGGCATCGAACACCGGGGAGCTGTTTTTT. The chain carries TRBV4-2 and TRBJ2-2, with D unclear. Germline V CDR1 and CDR2: LGHNA, YNFKEQ. Trimming pared 1 base from V and 0 bases from J, leaving 12 bases between. The length of the CDR3 is 17 residues.

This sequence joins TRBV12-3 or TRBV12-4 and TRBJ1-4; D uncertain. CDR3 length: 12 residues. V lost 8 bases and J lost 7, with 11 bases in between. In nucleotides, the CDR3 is TGTGCCAGCGGGAGGGAAGGTGAAAAACTGTTTTTT. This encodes CASGREGEKLFF.

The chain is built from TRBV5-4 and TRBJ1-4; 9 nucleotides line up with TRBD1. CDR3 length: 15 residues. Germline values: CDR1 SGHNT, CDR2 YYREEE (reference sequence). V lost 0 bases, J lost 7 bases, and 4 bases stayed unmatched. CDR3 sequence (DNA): TGTGCCAGCAGCTTGGGTCTGGACAGGGGTGAAAAACTGTTTTTT. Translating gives CASSLGLDRGEKLFF.

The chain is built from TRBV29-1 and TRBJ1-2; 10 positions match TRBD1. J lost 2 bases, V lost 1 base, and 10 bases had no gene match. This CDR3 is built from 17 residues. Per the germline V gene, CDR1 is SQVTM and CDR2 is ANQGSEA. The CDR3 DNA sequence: TGCAGCGTTGAAGGCCTCCAGACAGGGGGCAGGAACTATGGCTACACCTTC. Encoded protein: CSVEGLQTGGRNYGYTF. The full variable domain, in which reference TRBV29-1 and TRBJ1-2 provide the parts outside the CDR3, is SAVISQKPSRDICQRGTSLTIQCQVDSQVTMMFWYRQQPGQSLTLIATANQGSEATYESGFVIDKFPISRPNLTFSTLTVSNMSPEDSSIYLCSVEGLQTGGRNYGYTFGSGTRLTVV.

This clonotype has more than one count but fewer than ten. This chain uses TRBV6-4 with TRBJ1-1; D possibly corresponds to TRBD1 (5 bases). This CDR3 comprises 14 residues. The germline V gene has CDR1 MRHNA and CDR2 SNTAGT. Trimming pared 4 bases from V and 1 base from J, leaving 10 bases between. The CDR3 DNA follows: TGTGCCAGCAGTGCCGGGACGACGAACACTGAAGCTTTCTTT. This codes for CASSAGTTNTEAFF.

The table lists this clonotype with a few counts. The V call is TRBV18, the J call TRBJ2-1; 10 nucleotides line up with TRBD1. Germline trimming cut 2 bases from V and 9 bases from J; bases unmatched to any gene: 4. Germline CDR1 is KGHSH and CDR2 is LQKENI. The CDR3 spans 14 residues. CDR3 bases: TGTGCCAGCTCACCAGGGACAGGGGAACGTGAGCAGTTCTTC. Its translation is CASSPGTGEREQFF. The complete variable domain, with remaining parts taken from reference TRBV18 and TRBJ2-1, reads NAGVMQNPRHLVRRRGQEARLRCSPMKGHSHVYWYRQLPEEGLKFMVYLQKENIIDESGMPKERFSAEFPKEGPSILRIQQVVRGDSAAYFCASSPGTGEREQFFGPGTRLTVL.

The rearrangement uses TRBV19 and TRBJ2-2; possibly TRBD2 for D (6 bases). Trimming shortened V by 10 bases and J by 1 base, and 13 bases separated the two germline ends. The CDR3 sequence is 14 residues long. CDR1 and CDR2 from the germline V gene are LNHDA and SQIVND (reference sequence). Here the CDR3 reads CAISSAQNTGELFF. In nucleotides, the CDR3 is TGTGCCATATCTAGCGCCCAGAACACCGGGGAGCTGTTTTTT.

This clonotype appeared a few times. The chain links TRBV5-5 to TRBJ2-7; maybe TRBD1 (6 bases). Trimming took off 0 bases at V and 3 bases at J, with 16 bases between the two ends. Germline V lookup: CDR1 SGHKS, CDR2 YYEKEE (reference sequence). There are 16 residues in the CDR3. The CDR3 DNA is TGTGCCAGCAGCTTGGTCCCGGACAGCGAAGTCTACGAGCAGTACTTC. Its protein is CASSLVPDSEVYEQYF.

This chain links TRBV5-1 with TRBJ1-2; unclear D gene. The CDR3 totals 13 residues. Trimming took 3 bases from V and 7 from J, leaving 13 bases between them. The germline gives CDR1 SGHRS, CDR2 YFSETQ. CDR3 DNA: TGCGCCAGCAGCTACGGCGGTGATACTGGCTACACCTTC. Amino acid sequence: CASSYGGDTGYTF.

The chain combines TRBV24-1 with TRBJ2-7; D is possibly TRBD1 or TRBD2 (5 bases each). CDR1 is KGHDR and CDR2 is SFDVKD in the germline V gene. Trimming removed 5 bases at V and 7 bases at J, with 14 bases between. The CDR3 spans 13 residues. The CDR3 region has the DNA TGTGCCACCAGTGGGCCAGGGACGGGGGAGCAGTACTTC. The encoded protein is CATSGPGTGEQYF.

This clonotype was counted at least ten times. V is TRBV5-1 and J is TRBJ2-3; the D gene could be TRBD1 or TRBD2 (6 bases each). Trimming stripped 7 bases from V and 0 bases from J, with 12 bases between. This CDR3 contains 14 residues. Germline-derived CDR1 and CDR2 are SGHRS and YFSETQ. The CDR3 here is CASSGAASTDTQYF. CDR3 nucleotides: TGCGCCAGCTCGGGGGCAGCTAGCACAGATACGCAGTATTTT. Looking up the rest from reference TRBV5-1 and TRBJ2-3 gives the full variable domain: KAGVTQTPRYLIKTRGQQVTLSCSPISGHRSVSWYQQTPGQGLQFLFEYFSETQRNKGNFPGRFSGRQFSNSRSEMNVSTLELGDSALYLCASSGAASTDTQYFGPGTRLTVL.

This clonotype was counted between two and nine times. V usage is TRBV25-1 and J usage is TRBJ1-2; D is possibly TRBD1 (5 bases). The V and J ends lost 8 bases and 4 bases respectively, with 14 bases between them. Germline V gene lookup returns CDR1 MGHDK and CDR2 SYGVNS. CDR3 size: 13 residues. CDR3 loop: CASVSGAGYGYTF. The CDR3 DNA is TGTGCCAGCGTTTCCGGGGCTGGCTATGGCTACACCTTC.

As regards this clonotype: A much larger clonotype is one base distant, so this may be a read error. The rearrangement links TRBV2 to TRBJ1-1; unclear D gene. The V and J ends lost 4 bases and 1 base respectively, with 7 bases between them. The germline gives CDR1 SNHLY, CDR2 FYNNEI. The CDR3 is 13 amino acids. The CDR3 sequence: CASSARPNTEAFF. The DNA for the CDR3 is TGTGCCAGCAGTGCACGGCCGAACACTGAAGCTTTCTTT.

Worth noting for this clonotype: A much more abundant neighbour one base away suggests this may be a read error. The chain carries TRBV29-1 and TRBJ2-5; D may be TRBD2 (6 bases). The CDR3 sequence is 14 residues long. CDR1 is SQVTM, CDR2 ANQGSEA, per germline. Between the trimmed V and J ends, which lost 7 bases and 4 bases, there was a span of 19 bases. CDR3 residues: CSGVAEGSGETQYF. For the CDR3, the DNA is TGCAGCGGTGTAGCGGAAGGGTCGGGAGAGACCCAGTACTTC.

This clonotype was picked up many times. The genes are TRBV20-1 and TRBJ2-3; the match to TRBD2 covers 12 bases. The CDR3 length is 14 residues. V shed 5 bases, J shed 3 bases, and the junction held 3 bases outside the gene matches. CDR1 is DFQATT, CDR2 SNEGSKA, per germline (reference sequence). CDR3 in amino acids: CSALTSGSTDTQYF. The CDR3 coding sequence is TGCAGTGCTTTGACTAGCGGGAGTACAGATACGCAGTATTTT.

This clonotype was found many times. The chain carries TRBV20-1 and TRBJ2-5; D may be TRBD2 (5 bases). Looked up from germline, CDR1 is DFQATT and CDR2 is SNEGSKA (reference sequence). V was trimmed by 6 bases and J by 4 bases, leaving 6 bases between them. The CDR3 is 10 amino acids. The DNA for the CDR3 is TGCAGTGCCGGGGTAGAGACCCAGTACTTC. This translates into CSAGVETQYF.

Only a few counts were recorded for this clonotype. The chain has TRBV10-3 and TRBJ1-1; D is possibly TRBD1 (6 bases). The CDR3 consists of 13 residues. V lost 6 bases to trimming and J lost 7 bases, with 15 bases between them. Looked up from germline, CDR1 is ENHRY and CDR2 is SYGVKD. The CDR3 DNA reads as TGTGCCATCAGCGACCTGGGGGGCGGTGAAGCTTTCTTT. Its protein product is CAISDLGGGEAFF.

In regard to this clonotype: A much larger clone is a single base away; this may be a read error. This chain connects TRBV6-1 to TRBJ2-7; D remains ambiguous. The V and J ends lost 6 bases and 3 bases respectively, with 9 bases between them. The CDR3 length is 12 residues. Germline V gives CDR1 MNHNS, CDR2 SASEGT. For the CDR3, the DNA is TGTGCCAGCAGAGCAGGAAACTACGAGCAGTACTTC. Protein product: CASRAGNYEQYF.

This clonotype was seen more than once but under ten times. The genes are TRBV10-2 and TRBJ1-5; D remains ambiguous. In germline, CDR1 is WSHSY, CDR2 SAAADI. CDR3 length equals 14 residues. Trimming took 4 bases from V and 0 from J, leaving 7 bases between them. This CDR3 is CASSATNSNQPQHF. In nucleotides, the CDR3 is TGCGCCAGCAGTGCAACGAATAGCAATCAGCCCCAGCATTTT.

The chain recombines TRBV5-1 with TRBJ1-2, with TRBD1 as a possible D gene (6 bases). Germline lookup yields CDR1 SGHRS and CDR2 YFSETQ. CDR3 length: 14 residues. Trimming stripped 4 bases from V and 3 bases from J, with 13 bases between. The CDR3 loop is CASSPRGADYGYTF. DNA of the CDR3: TGCGCCAGCAGCCCCCGGGGGGCGGACTATGGCTACACCTTC.

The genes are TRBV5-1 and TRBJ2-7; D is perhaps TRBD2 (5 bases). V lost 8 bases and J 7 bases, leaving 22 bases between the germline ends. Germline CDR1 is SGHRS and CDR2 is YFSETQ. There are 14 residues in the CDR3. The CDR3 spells CASRGDPGNMEQYF. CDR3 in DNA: TGCGCCAGTCGAGGAGACCCGGGGAATATGGAGCAGTACTTC.

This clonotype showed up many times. CDR3 in DNA: TGCGCCAGCAGCCAGTCGGGGGGTGGTGGCTACACCTTC. Its protein product is CASSQSGGGGYTF. The V and J genes are TRBV4-3 and TRBJ1-2, with a tentative D call TRBD1 (5 bases). Trimming took 3 bases from V and 7 from J, leaving 12 bases between them. In germline, CDR1 is LGHNA, CDR2 YSLEER. This CDR3 has 13 residues.

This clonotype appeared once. In DNA, the CDR3 is TGCAGTGCGGAACAACCGGGACAGGGCTCCTACGAGCAGTACTTC. Amino acids: CSAEQPGQGSYEQYF. The rearrangement joins TRBV20-1 to TRBJ2-7, with 9 bases that match TRBD1. This CDR3 contains 15 residues. Germline assignment: CDR1 DFQATT and CDR2 SNEGSKA (reference sequence). V was clipped by 6 bases and J by 0 bases; unmatched bases: 9.

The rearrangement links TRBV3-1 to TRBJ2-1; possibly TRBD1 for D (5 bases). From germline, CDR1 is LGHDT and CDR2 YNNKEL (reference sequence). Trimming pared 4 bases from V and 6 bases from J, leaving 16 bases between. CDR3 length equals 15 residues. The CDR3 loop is CASSLNPGSGNEQFF. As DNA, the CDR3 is TGTGCCAGCAGCCTAAACCCAGGGTCCGGCAATGAGCAGTTCTTC.

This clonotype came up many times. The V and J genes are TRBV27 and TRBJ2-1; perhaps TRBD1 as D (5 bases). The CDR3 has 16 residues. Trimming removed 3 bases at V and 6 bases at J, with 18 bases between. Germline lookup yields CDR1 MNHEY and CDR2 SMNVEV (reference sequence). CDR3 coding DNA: TGTGCCAGCAGTTTGTGGGTTGGACAAACCATCAATGAGCAGTTCTTC. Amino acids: CASSLWVGQTINEQFF.

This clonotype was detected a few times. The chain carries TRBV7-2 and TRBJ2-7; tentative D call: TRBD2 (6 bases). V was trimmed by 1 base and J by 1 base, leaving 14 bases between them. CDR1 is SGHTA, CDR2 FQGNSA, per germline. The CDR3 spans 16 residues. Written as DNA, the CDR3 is TGTGCCAGCAGCTTAGACGTGACTAGTTATTCCTACGAGCAGTACTTC. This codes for CASSLDVTSYSYEQYF.

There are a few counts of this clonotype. This CDR3 is CAISGQDRGITSGRTPYEQYF. The CDR3 DNA is TGTGCCATCAGCGGGCAGGACAGGGGGATAACTAGCGGGAGGACCCCCTACGAGCAGTACTTC. The chain recombines TRBV10-3 with TRBJ2-7, with 12 bases aligning to TRBD2. J gave up 2 bases and V 6 bases, and 23 bases lay outside the gene matches. The CDR3 covers 21 residues. From germline, CDR1 is ENHRY and CDR2 SYGVKD.

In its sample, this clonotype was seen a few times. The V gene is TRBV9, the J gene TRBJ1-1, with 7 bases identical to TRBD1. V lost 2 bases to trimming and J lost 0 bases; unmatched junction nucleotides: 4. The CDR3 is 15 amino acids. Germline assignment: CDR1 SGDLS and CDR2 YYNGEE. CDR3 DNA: TGTGCCAGCAGCGTCCAACAGGGGATGAACACTGAAGCTTTCTTT. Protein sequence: CASSVQQGMNTEAFF. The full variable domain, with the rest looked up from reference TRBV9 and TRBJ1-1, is DSGVTQTPKHLITATGQRVTLRCSPRSGDLSVYWYQQSLDQGLQFLIQYYNGEERAKGNILERFSAQQFPDLHSELNLSSLELGDSALYFCASSVQQGMNTEAFFGQGTRLTVV.

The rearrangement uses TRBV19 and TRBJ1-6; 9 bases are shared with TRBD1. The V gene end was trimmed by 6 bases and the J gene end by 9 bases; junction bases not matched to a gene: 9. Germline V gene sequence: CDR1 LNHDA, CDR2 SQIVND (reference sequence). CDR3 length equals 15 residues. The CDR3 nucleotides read TGTGCCAGTAGATTGGACAGGGGACTTCGTTCACCCCTCCACTTT. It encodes CASRLDRGLRSPLHF. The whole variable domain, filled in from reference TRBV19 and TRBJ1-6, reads DGGITQSPKYLFRKEGQNVTLSCEQNLNHDAMYWYRQDPGQGLRLIYYSQIVNDFQKGDIAEGYSVSREKKESFPLTVTSAQKNPTAFYLCASRLDRGLRSPLHFGNGTRLTVT.

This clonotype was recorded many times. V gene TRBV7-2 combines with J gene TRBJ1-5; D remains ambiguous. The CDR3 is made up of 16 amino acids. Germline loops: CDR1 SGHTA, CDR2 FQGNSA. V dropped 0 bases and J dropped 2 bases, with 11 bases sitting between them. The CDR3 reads CASSLAGPVGNQPQHF. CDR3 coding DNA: TGTGCCAGCAGCTTAGCGGGTCCTGTTGGCAATCAGCCCCAGCATTTT.